This T cell receptor beta chain was sequenced in a study of T cells in narcolepsy. Study results and limitations: Autoreactive clonotypes reportedly recurred in blood of same and different patients, not controls. Comparing one patient's CSF and blood CD4+ clonotypes highlighted HCRT- and TRIB2-specific autoreactive clonotypes.

In regard to this clone: The antigen is undetermined.

TCRdb's copy holds only in-frame clones and misses some; the assay was immunoSEQ multiplex PCR. Of about 40,000 clones listed, 88% are singletons. Germline lookup yields CDR1 SEHNR and CDR2 FQNEAQ (reference sequence). Between the trimmed V and J ends, which lost 5 bases and 6 bases, there was a span of 10 bases. This CDR3 is 12 amino acids long. The rearrangement links TRBV7-9 to TRBJ1-1; perhaps TRBD1 as D (5 bases). The sequence was obtained from a human donor with narcolepsy. Material for sequencing was CD45RA- memory CD4+ T cells from PBMCs. The CDR3 spells CASSRGGAEAFF. For the CDR3, the DNA is TGTGCCAGCAGCCGGGGGGGAGCTGAAGCTTTCTTT.